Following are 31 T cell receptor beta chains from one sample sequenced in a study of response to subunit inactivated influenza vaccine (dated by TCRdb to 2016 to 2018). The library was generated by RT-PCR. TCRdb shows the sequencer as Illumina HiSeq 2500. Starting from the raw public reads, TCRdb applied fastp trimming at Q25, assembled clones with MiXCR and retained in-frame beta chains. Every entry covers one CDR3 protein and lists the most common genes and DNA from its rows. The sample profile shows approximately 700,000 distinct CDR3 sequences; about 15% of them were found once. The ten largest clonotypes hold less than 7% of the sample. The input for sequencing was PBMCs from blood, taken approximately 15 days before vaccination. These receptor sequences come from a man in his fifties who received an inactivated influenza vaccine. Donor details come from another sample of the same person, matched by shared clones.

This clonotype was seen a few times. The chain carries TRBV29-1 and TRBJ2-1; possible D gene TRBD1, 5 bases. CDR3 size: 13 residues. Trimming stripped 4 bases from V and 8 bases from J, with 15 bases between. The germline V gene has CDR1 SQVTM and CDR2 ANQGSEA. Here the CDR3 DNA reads TGCAGCGTTGTTATAGGGGTTACGGATGAGCAGTTCTTC. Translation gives CSVVIGVTDEQFF.

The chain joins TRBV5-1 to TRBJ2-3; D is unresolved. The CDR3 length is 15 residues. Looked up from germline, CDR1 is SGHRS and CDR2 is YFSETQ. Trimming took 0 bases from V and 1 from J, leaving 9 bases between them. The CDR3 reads CASSLATRGTDTQYF. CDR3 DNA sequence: TGCGCCAGCAGCTTGGCAACCAGAGGCACAGATACGCAGTATTTT.

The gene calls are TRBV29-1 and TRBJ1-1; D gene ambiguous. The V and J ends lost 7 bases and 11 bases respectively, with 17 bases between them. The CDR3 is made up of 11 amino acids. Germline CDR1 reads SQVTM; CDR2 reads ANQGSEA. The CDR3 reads CSAQPTMDAFF. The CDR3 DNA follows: TGCAGCGCCCAACCGACGATGGACGCTTTCTTT.

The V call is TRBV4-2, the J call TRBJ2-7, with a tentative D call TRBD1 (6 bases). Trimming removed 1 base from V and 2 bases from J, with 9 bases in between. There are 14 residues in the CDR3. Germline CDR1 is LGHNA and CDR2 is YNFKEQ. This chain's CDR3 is CASSQGAGAYEQYF. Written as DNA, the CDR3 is TGTGCCAGCAGCCAAGGAGCAGGGGCCTACGAGCAGTACTTC.

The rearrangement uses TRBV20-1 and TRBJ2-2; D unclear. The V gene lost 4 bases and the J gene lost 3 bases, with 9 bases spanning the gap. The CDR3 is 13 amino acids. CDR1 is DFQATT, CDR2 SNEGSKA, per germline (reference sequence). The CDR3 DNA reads TGCAGTGCTACAAAGCGAGACACCGGGGAGCTGTTTTTT. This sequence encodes CSATKRDTGELFF.

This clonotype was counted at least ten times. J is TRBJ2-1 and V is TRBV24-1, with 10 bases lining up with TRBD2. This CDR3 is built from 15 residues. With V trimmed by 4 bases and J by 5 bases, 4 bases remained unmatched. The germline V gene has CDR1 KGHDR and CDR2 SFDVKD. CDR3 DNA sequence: TGTGCCACCAGTGACTCCGGGACTAGCGACAATGAGCAGTTCTTC. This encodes CATSDSGTSDNEQFF.

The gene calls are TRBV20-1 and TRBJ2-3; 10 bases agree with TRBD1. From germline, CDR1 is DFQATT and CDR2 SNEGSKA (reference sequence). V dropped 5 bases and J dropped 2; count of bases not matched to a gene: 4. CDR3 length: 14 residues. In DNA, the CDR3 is TGCAGTGCTCCCGGGACAGGGGCCACAGATACGCAGTATTTT. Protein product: CSAPGTGATDTQYF.

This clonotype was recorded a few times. The CDR3 sequence: CASRAGPGGGNQPQHF. CDR3 nucleotide sequence: TGCGCCAGCAGAGCCGGACCCGGCGGGGGCAATCAGCCCCAGCATTTT. The chain is built from TRBV5-1 and TRBJ1-5; D remains unclear. Germline lookup yields CDR1 SGHRS and CDR2 YFSETQ. The V gene lost 5 bases and the J gene lost 2 bases, with 17 bases spanning the gap. This CDR3 is 16 amino acids long.

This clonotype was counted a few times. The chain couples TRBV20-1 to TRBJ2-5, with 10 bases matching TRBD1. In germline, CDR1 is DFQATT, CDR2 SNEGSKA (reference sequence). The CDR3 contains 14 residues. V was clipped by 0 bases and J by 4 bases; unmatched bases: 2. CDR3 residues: CSARDRTGGETQYF. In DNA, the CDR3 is TGCAGTGCTAGAGATCGGACAGGGGGAGAGACCCAGTACTTC.

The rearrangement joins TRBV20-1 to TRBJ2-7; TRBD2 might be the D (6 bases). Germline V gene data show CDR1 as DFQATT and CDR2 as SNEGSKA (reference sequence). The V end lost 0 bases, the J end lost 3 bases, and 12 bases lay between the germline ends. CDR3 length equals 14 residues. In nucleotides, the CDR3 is TGCAGTGCTAGAGAGCGGGGCGGTATCTACGAGCAGTACTTC. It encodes CSARERGGIYEQYF.

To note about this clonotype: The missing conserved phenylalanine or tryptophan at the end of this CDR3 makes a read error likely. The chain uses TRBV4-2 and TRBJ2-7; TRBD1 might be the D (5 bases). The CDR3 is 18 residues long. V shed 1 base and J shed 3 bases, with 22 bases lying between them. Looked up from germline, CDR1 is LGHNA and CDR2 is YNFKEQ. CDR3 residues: CASSQVTAGQLMGYEQYL. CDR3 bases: TGTGCCAGCAGCCAAGTGACAGCCGGCCAGCTTATGGGCTACGAGCAGTACCTC.

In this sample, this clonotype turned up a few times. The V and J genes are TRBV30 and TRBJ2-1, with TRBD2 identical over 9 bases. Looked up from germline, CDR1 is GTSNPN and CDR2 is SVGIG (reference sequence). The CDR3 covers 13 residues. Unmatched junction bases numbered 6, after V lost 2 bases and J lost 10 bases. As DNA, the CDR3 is TGTGCCTGGAGTAAATATAGCGGGAGAGAGCAGTTCTTC. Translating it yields CAWSKYSGREQFF.

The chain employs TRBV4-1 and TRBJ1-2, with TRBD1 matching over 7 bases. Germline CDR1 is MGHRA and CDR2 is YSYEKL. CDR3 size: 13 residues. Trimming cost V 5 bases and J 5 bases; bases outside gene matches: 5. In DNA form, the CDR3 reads TGCGCCAGCAGCTCCGACAGGGAGTATGGCTACACCTTC. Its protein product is CASSSDREYGYTF.

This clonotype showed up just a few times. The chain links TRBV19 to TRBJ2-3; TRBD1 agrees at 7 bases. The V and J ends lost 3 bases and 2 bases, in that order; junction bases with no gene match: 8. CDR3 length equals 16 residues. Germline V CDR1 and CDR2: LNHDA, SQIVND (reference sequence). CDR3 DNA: TGTGCCAGTAGTATTTATGGGACAGACCTCACAGATACGCAGTATTTT. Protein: CASSIYGTDLTDTQYF.

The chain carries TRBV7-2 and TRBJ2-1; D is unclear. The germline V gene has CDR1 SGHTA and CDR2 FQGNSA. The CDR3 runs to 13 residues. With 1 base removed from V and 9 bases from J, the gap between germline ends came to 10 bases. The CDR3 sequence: CASSLGRVTEQFF. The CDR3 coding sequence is TGTGCCAGCAGCTTAGGTCGGGTCACTGAGCAGTTCTTC.

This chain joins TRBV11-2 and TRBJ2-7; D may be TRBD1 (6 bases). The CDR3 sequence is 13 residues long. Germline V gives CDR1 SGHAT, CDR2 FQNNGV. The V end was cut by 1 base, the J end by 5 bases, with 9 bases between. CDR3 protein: CASSLGQAHEQYF. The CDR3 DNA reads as TGTGCCAGCAGCTTAGGACAGGCCCACGAGCAGTACTTC.

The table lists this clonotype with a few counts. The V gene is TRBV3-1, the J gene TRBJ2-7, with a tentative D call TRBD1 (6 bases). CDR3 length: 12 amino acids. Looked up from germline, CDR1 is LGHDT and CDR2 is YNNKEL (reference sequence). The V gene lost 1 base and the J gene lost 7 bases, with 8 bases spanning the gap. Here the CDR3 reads CASSQARGEQYF. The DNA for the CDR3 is TGTGCCAGCAGCCAAGCGAGGGGGGAGCAGTACTTC.

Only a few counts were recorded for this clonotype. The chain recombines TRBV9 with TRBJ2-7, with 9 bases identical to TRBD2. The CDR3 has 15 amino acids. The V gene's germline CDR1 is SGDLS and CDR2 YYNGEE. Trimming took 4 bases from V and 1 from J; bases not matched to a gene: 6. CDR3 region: CASSPRTSASYEQYF. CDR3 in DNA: TGTGCCAGCAGCCCCCGGACTAGCGCTTCCTACGAGCAGTACTTC.

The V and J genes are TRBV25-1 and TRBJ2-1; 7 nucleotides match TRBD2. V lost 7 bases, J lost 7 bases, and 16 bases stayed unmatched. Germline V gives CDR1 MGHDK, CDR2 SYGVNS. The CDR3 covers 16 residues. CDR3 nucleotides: TGTGCCAGCACGGGAACGGCGGGAGTCACACGTAATGAGCAGTTCTTC. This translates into CASTGTAGVTRNEQFF.

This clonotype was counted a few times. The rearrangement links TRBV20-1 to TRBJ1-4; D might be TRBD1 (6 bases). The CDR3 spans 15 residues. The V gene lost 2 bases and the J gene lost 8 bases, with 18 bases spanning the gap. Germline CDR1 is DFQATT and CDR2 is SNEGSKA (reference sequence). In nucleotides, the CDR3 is TGCAGTGCTAGACCTTACAGGGAGTTGGAAGAAAAACTGTTTTTT. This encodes CSARPYRELEEKLFF.

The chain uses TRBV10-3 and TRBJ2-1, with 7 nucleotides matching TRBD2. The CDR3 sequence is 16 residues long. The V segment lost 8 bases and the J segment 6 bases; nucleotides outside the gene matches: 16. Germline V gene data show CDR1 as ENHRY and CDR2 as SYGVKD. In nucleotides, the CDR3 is TGTGCCATCGGGTTTAGCGGGTCTAAAGCTATCAATGAGCAGTTCTTC. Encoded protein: CAIGFSGSKAINEQFF.

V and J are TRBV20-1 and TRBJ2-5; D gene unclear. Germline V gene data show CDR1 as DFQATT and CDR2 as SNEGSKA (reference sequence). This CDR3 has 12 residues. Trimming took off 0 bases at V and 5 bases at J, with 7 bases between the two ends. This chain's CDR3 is CSARDRSETQYF. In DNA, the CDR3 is TGCAGTGCTAGAGATAGGAGTGAGACCCAGTACTTC.

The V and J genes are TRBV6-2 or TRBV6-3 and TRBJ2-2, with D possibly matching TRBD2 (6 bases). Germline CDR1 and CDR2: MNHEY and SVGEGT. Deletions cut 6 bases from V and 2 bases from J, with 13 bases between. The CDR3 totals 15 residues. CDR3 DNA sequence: TGTGCCAGCAGCTCTGGACTACAAAACACCGGGGAGCTGTTTTTT. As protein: CASSSGLQNTGELFF.

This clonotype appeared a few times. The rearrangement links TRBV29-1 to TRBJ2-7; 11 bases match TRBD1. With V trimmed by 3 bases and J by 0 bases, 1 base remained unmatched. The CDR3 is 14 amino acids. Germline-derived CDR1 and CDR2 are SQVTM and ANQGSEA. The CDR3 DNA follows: TGCAGCGTTGACGGGACAGGGGGCTCCTACGAGCAGTACTTC. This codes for CSVDGTGGSYEQYF.

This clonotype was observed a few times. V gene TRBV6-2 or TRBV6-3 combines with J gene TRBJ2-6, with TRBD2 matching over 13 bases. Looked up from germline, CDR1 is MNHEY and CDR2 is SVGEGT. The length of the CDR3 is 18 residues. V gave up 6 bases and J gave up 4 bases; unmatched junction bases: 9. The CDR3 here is CASRTRLAGGSGANVLTF. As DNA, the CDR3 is TGTGCCAGCAGGACCAGACTAGCGGGAGGCTCCGGGGCCAACGTCCTGACTTTC.

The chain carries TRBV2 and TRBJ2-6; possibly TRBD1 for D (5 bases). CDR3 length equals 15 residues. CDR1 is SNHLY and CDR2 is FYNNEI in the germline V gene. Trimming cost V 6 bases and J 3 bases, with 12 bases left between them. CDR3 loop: CASRPQGGGANVLTF. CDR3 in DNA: TGTGCCAGCAGACCTCAGGGTGGTGGGGCCAACGTCCTGACTTTC.

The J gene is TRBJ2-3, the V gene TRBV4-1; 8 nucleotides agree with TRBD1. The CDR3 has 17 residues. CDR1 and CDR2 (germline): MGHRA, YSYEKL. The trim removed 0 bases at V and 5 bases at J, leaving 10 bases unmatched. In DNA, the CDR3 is TGCGCCAGCAGCCAAGATCCCGGACAGGGCCTCCTAGATACGCAGTATTTT. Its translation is CASSQDPGQGLLDTQYF.

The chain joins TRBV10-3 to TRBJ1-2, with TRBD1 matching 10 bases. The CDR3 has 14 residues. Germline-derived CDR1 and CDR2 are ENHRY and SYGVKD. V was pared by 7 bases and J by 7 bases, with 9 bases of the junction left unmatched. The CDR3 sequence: CAITRQGAFSGYTF. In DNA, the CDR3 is TGTGCCATCACACGACAGGGGGCCTTTAGTGGCTACACCTTC.

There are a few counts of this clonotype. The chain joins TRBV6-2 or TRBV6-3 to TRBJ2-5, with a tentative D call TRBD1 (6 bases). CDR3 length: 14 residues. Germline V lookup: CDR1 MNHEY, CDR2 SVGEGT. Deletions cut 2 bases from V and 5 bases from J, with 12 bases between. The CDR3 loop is CASSYEWGRETQYF. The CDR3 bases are TGTGCCAGCAGTTACGAATGGGGGCGGGAGACCCAGTACTTC.

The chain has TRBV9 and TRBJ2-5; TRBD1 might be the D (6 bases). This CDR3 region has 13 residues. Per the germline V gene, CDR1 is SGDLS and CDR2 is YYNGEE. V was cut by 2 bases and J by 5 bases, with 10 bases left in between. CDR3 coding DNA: TGTGCCAGCAGCGTTTGGGGGCCGGAGACCCAGTACTTC. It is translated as CASSVWGPETQYF.

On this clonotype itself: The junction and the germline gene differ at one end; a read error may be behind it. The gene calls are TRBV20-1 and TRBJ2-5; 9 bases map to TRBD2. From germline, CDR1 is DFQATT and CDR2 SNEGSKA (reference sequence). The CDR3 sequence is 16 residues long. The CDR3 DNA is TGCTGTGCTAGTTGGTGGGGCGGGGGGGCCGCAGAGACCCAGTACTTC. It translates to CCASWWGGGAAETQYF.